This TCR beta chain comes out of a study of T-cell reconstitution after alpha-beta-depleted transplantation in children. The length of the CDR3 is 17 residues. Germline V gene data show CDR1 as DFQATT and CDR2 as SNEGSKA (reference sequence). With regard to this clonotype: A junction end diverges from the germline sequence, so it may reflect a read error.

Unique molecular identifiers were used in preparing the TCRbeta library. TCRdb recomputed calls from the PCR reads with MiXCR, one row per CDR3 protein. This sample has 350,000 to 400,000 distinct CDR3 sequences, with approximately 12% found just once. The input for sequencing was PBMCs, taken from the stem cell graft. The rearrangement uses TRBV20-1 and TRBJ2-1; D is possibly TRBD1 or TRBD2 (5 bases each). This TCR was sampled from a human donor who donated a stem cell graft to a child with Fanconi anemia. The CDR3 DNA reads as TGCTGTGCTAGGTTGGCAGGGCCGATAGACTACTACAATGAGCAGTTCTTC. Its protein product is CCARLAGPIDYYNEQFF.